Here is one T cell receptor beta chain with its context. Only in-frame clones appear in the TCRdb table, and some are missing; sequencing was by immunoSEQ multiplex PCR. The sample records some 16,000 clones, under 80% being singletons. This specimen comes from a study of blood T cell repertoires in COVID-19. Sample: peripheral blood. The sequence was obtained from a man in his 70s with active or convalescent COVID-19.

The CDR3 is CASSLGGQGLDTQYF. The CDR3 DNA sequence: TGTGCCAGCAGCTTGGGCGGACAGGGCCTTGATACGCAGTATTTT. The rearrangement joins TRBV5-4 to TRBJ2-3, with 8 positions matching TRBD1. This CDR3 region has 15 residues. After removal of 0 bases from V and 6 bases from J, the junction contained 6 bases not matched to a gene. The germline CDR1 and CDR2 sequences are SGHNT and YYREEE (reference sequence).